The 7 T cell receptor beta chains presented below share a single source sample, sequenced in a study of blood T cell repertoires in COVID-19. Sequencing was performed with immunoSEQ multiplex PCR; in TCRdb, only in-frame clones are kept and a portion is missing. The repertoire includes hundreds of thousands of clones, approximately 90% of them detected once, and around 12% sits in the top ten. The sequencing input was peripheral blood. All receptors derive from a woman between 45 and 60 years old with COVID-19, enrolled during active disease.

The chain carries TRBV5-1 and TRBJ1-1; the D gene is possibly TRBD1 (6 bases). Germline V gene data show CDR1 as SGHRS and CDR2 as YFSETQ. This CDR3 is 14 amino acids long. V lost 5 bases and J 2 bases, leaving 13 bases between the germline ends. CDR3 loop: CASSSGTLNTEAFF. The CDR3 region has the DNA TGCGCCAGCAGTTCCGGGACACTCAACACTGAAGCTTTCTTT.

This clone was found once. The chain has TRBV11-3 and TRBJ2-7, with 7 bases fitting TRBD2. With 0 bases clipped from V and 7 bases from J, the junction kept 15 bases outside the gene matches. This CDR3 region has 17 residues. Germline CDR1 and CDR2: SGHNT and YENEEA. This CDR3 reads CASSLDPIASGAREQYF. The CDR3 nucleotides are TGTGCCAGCAGCTTAGATCCCATAGCTAGCGGCGCTAGGGAGCAGTACTTC. Variable domain in full (rest from reference TRBV11-3 and TRBJ2-7): EAGVVQSPRYKIIEKKQPVAFWCNPISGHNTLYWYLQNLGQGPELLIRYENEEAVDDSQLPKDRFSAERLKGVDSTLKIQPAELGDSAVYLCASSLDPIASGAREQYFGPGTRLTVT.

This clone occurred once. The chain couples TRBV7-7 to TRBJ2-3, with D uncertain. CDR3 length: 15 residues. The germline gives CDR1 SSHAT, CDR2 FNYEAQ (reference sequence). The V and J ends lost 5 bases and 3 bases respectively, with 15 bases between them. The CDR3 sequence is CASSIGSARTDTQYF. The CDR3 DNA follows: TGTGCCAGCAGCATCGGAAGTGCTAGGACAGATACGCAGTATTTT.

The CDR3 DNA reads TGTGCCAGCAGTCTTATTTTGAGAGGGACTAGCACAGATACGCAGTATTTT. Encoded protein: CASSLILRGTSTDTQYF. V and J are TRBV7-2 and TRBJ2-3; tentative D call: TRBD2 (6 bases). This CDR3 region has 17 residues. Trimming removed 6 bases from V and 0 bases from J, with 19 bases in between. Germline V lookup: CDR1 SGHTA, CDR2 FQGNSA. The entire variable domain, with the rest obtained from reference TRBV7-2 and TRBJ2-3, is as follows: GAGVSQSPSNKVTEKGKDVELRCDPISGHTALYWYRQSLGQGLEFLIYFQGNSAPDKSGLPSDRFSAERTGGSVSTLTIQRTQQEDSAVYLCASSLILRGTSTDTQYFGPGTRLTVL.

The genes are TRBV5-1 and TRBJ1-2; 7 bases map to TRBD1. Per germline, CDR1 SGHRS and CDR2 YFSETQ. The trim removed 0 bases at V and 4 bases at J, leaving 6 bases unmatched. This CDR3 spans 15 amino acids. DNA for the CDR3: TGCGCCAGCAGCTTGGAGACAGGGAACCTCTATGGCTACACCTTC. Residues: CASSLETGNLYGYTF.

V gene TRBV7-2 combines with J gene TRBJ1-2, with D tentatively TRBD1 (5 bases). CDR1 SGHTA and CDR2 FQGNSA come from the germline V gene. The V and J ends lost 6 bases and 8 bases respectively, with 16 bases between them. The CDR3 covers 13 residues. CDR3 DNA sequence: TGTGCCAGCAGTCCGGACACCGCCCGCGGCTACACCTTC. Amino acids: CASSPDTARGYTF.

V and J are TRBV28 and TRBJ1-3; 7 positions agree with TRBD1. V was clipped by 4 bases and J by 2 bases; unmatched bases: 11. This CDR3 contains 17 residues. Germline CDR1 and CDR2: MDHEN and SYDVKM. The CDR3 protein is CASSWGVAGGTGNTIYF. Here the CDR3 DNA reads TGTGCCAGCAGTTGGGGTGTCGCAGGGGGAACTGGAAACACCATATATTTT.